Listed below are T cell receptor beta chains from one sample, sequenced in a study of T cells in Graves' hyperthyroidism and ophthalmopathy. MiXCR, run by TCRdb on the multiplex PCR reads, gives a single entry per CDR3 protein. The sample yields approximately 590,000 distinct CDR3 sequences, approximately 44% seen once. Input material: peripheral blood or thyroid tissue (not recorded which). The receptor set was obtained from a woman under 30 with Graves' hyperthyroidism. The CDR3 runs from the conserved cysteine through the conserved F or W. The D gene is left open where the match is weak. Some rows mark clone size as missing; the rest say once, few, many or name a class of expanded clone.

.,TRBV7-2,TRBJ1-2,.,TGTGCCAGCAGCTCCTTGACCGAGTTGAGCTACACCTTC,CASSSLTELSYTF
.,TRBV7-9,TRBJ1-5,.,TGTGCCAGCAGCCGGGGGGTGCAGACCCAGCATTTT,CASSRGVQTQHF
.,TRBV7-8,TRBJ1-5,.,TGTGCCAGCAGCTTAGGCAGGGCTCGCAATCAGCCCCAGCATTTT,CASSLGRARNQPQHF
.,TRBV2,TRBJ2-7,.,TGTGCCAGCATGATGGATCTTTCCGAGCAGTACTTC,CASMMDLSEQYF
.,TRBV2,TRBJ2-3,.,TGTGCCAGCAGCTCAGAAAGCACAGATACGCAGTATTTT,CASSSESTDTQYF
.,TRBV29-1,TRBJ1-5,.,TGCAGCGTTGTGTTGGGACAGCCCCAGCATTTT,CSVVLGQPQHF
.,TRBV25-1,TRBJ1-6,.,TGTGCCAGGGATTCACCCCTCCACTTT,CARDSPLHF
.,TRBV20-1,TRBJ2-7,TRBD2,TGCAGTGCTAGAGGGGGGACTAGCGGGAGGTACGAGCAGTACTTC,CSARGGTSGRYEQYF
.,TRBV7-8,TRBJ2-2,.,TGTGCCAGCAGCGTAGATGGGAGGCCTATGGCCACCGGGGAGCTGTTTTTT,CASSVDGRPMATGELFF
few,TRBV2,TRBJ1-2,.,TGTGCCAGCAGTGTTCCCCGGGGGCCGAACTATGGCTACACCTTC,CASSVPRGPNYGYTF
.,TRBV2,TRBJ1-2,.,TGTGCCAGCAGTTACTCGAAAGTGGGTCTCACCTTC,CASSYSKVGLTF
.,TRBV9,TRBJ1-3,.,TGTGCCAGCAGCGTAGCGGTGAGCTCTGGAAACACCATATATTTT,CASSVAVSSGNTIYF
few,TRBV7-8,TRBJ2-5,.,TGTGCCAGCAGCGTTGCTTGGGGAACGCAGTACTTC,CASSVAWGTQYF
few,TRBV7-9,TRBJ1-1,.,TGTGCCAGCAGCTTTGAACGACAGGCCACTGAAGCTTTCTTT,CASSFERQATEAFF
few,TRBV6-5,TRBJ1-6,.,TGTGCCAGCAGTTACCCGGGGGCTGGATCACCCCTCCACTTT,CASSYPGAGSPLHF
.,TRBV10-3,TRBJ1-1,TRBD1,TGTGCCAGCAGTAGGACAGGGACGCATGGGGATGAAGCTTTCTTT,CASSRTGTHGDEAFF
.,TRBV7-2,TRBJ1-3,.,TGTGCCAGCAGCCAGGACTTTACCCTCGGAAACACCATATATTTT,CASSQDFTLGNTIYF
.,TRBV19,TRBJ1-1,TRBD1,TGTGCCAGTAGTCCTAACGTGGGGACAGTGAACACTGAAGCTTTCTTT,CASSPNVGTVNTEAFF
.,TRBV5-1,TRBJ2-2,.,TGCGCCAGCAGCTCACACAGGGACACCGGGGAGCTGTTTTTT,CASSSHRDTGELFF
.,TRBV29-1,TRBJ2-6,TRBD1,TGCAGCGGCGGACAGGGGGTGAGTGGGGCCAACGTCCTGACTTTC,CSGGQGVSGANVLTF
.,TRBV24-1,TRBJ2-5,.,TGTGCCACCAGTGTTACCGGGACACCCGAGCAAGAGACCCAGTACTTC,CATSVTGTPEQETQYF
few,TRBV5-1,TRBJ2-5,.,TGCGCCAGCAGGTTATTGACGAAAACACAAGAGACCCAGTACTTC,CASRLLTKTQETQYF
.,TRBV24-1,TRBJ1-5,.,TGTGCCACCAGTGATTTTACGGGAGCCCAAGAGACCCAGCATTTT,CATSDFTGAQETQHF
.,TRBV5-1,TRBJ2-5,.,TGTGCCAGCAGTGAAGATATTAGCGGATGGGGAGAGACCCAGTACTTC,CASSEDISGWGETQYF
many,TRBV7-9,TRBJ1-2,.,TGTGCCAGCAGCCCAGGCCCGGGGAGCGGTGGCTACACCTTC,CASSPGPGSGGYTF
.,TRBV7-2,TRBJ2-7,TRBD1,TGTGCCAGCAGCACCGGGACAGGGATCTCCTACGAGCAGTACTTC,CASSTGTGISYEQYF
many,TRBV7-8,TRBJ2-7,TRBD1,TGTGCCAGCAGCCCGCTGGACAGGGGCGTCAACGAGCAGTACTTC,CASSPLDRGVNEQYF
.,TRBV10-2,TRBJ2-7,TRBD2,TGCGCCAGCAGGGGACTAGCGGAGTACGAGCAGTACTTC,CASRGLAEYEQYF
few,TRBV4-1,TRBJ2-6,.,TGCGCCAGCAAGGAGGCTGGGGCCAACGTCCTGACTTTC,CASKEAGANVLTF
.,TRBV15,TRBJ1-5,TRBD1,TGTGCCACCAGCAGAGAGACCGGGACAGGGGTCCAGCCCCAGCATTTT,CATSRETGTGVQPQHF
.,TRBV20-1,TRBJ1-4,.,TGCAGTGGCCTGGCGGCGGGTAGTGAAAAACTGTTTTTT,CSGLAAGSEKLFF
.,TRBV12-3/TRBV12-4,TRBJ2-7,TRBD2,TGTGCCAGCAGCCTAAGTAGCGGGAGGAACTCCTACGAGCAGTACTTC,CASSLSSGRNSYEQYF
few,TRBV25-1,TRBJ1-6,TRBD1,TGTGCCAGCAGTTTCTACCCTCGGGACAGGGATGGGTCACCCCTCCACTTT,CASSFYPRDRDGSPLHF
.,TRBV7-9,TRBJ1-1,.,TGTGCCAGCAGCTTAGCGTGGCGGGGGGCGATGAACACTGAAGCTTTCTTT,CASSLAWRGAMNTEAFF
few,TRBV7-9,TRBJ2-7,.,TGTGCCAGCAGCCAGGATGGACAGAGCTCCTACGAGCAGTACTTC,CASSQDGQSSYEQYF
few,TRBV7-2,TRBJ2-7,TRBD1,TGTGCCAGCAGCCAATCCCGGGACAGGACCTACGAGCAGTACTTC,CASSQSRDRTYEQYF
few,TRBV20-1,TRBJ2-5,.,TGCAGTGCTAGGGAGAGCGGAGAGGTAACAGAGACCCAGTACTTC,CSARESGEVTETQYF
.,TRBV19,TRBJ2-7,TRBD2,TGTGCCAGTAGTATTGCGGGAGAAGGCTACGAGCAGTACTTC,CASSIAGEGYEQYF
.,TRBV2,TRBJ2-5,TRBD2,TGTGCCAGCAGTGAAGGCGGGAGTTTTAGAGAGACCCAGTACTTC,CASSEGGSFRETQYF
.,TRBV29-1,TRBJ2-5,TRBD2,TGCAGCGTTGAAAGCGGGATATGGGAGACCCAGTACTTC,CSVESGIWETQYF
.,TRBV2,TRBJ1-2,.,TGTGCCAGCAGCCCGACCCGAGGGGGAAACGGCTACACCTTC,CASSPTRGGNGYTF
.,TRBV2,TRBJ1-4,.,TGTGCCAGCAAGAGAGGAAGGACAGTTGAAAAACTGTTTTTT,CASKRGRTVEKLFF
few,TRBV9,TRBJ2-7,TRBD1,TGTGCCAGCAGCGCCAGACCACAGGGGGGAACCTACGAGCAGTACTTC,CASSARPQGGTYEQYF
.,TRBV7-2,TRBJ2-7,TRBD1,TGTGCCAGCAGCAGAGGCCGGGACAGGGGGCTCGAGCAGTACTTC,CASSRGRDRGLEQYF
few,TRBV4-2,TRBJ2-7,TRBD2,TGTGCCAGCAGCCAAGGTCTAGCGGGAGCGGGATACGAGCAGTACTTC,CASSQGLAGAGYEQYF
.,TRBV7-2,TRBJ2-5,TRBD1,TGTGCCAACAGCCTAGGACAGGGGAACTACGGAGAGACCCAGTACTTC,CANSLGQGNYGETQYF
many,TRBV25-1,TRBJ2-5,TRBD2,TGTGCCAGCAGTACACAGACTAGCGGGAGGTCGGAGACCCAGTACTTC,CASSTQTSGRSETQYF
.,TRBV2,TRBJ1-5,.,TGTGCCAGCAGTGAAGCGTCCTCGGGAATCTCGACACATCAGCCCCAGCATTTT,CASSEASSGISTHQPQHF
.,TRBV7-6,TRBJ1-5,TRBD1,TGTGCCAGCAGCTTAGGTGAACAGGGGCTCGTTCAGCCCCAGCATTTT,CASSLGEQGLVQPQHF
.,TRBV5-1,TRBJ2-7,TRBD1,TGCGCCAGCAGCCATACAGGGGGCGGCTACGAGCAGTACTTC,CASSHTGGGYEQYF
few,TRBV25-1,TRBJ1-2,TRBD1,TGTGCCAGCAGCCCGCCTGCCGGGACAGGGATTGGCTACACCTTC,CASSPPAGTGIGYTF
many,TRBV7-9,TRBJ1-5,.,TGTGCCAGCAGCCCCGACGAGGATGGTCAGCCCCAGCATTTT,CASSPDEDGQPQHF
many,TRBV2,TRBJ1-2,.,TGTGCCAGCAGTGCCCAGGGAAATGCTGGCTACACCTTC,CASSAQGNAGYTF
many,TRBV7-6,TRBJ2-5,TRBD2,TGTGCCAGCAGCTTAATGGCCGGGGGGGGAGAGACCCAGTACTTC,CASSLMAGGGETQYF